The 16 T cell receptor beta chains in this list originate from one sample, sequenced in a study of cytotoxic CD8 clonotypes in ibrutinib-treated CLL. The data were produced by immunoSEQ multiplex PCR, yet TCRdb's version contains in-frame clones alone and is incomplete. The sample includes 30,000 to 40,000 clones, 55% to 75% of them seen just once. The sequenced sample was PBMCs, obtained at disease progression, from a patient treated with ibrutinib. The receptors were sampled from a human donor with chronic lymphocytic leukemia.

The rearrangement links TRBV7-9 to TRBJ2-1, with a possible D match to TRBD2 (6 bases). The V end lost 3 bases, the J end lost 7 bases, and 16 bases lay between the germline ends. Germline CDR1 SEHNR, CDR2 FQNEAQ (reference sequence). The CDR3 runs to 15 residues. CDR3 region: CASSLSGRRTNEQFF. CDR3 DNA sequence: TGTGCCAGCAGCTTGTCCGGGAGAAGGACAAATGAGCAGTTCTTC.

V and J are TRBV13 and TRBJ2-5; maybe TRBD2 (5 bases). This CDR3 is 12 amino acids long. Per the germline V gene, CDR1 is PRHDT and CDR2 is FYEKMQ (reference sequence). Trimming took off 7 bases at V and 2 bases at J, with 8 bases between the two ends. The CDR3 spells CASNRGQETQYF. In DNA, the CDR3 is TGTGCCAGCAATCGGGGTCAAGAGACCCAGTACTTC.

The chain has TRBV30 and TRBJ1-5, with D perhaps matching TRBD1 (5 bases). Germline V gives CDR1 GTSNPN, CDR2 SVGIG (reference sequence). The V end was cut by 0 bases, the J end by 4 bases, with 7 bases between. This CDR3 region has 13 residues. CDR3 protein: CAWSVRQNQPQHF. The CDR3 bases are TGTGCCTGGAGTGTACGACAGAATCAGCCCCAGCATTTT.

V is TRBV29-1 and J is TRBJ2-7, with 7 bases lining up with TRBD1. The trim removed 6 bases at V and 3 bases at J, leaving 11 bases unmatched. Germline assignment: CDR1 SQVTM and CDR2 ANQGSEA. This CDR3 has 14 residues. The CDR3, as DNA: TGCAGCGTGGCCGGGACAGAGGTCTTCTACGAGCAGTACTTC. Translation gives CSVAGTEVFYEQYF.

This chain uses TRBV25-1 with TRBJ1-4; unclear D gene. The germline V gene encodes CDR1 MGHDK and CDR2 SYGVNS. CDR3 length equals 14 residues. Trimming left V 4 bases short and J 4 bases short, with 10 bases between. The CDR3 spells CASSASRGNEKLFF. CDR3 DNA sequence: TGTGCCAGCAGTGCCTCCCGGGGTAATGAAAAACTGTTTTTT.

The genes are TRBV7-2 and TRBJ2-3, with 15 bases that match TRBD2. The ends lost 5 bases at V and 0 bases at J; junction bases unmatched: 9. CDR1 is SGHTA, CDR2 FQGNSA, per germline. This CDR3 comprises 19 residues. The CDR3, as DNA: TGTGCCAGCAGCCCGGGACTAGCGGGGGGACCTTCTAGCACAGATACGCAGTATTTT. Encoded protein: CASSPGLAGGPSSTDTQYF.

This rearrangement joins TRBV4-1 to TRBJ1-4, with 7 bases matching TRBD1. V was clipped by 1 base and J by 7 bases; unmatched bases: 3. The CDR3 runs to 14 residues. From germline, CDR1 is MGHRA and CDR2 YSYEKL. The CDR3 here is CASSQVGTVEKLFF. The CDR3 region has the DNA TGCGCCAGCAGCCAAGTTGGGACAGTTGAAAAACTGTTTTTT.

The chain joins TRBV6-5 to TRBJ2-3; D unresolved. CDR1 is MNHEY and CDR2 is SVGAGI in the germline V gene. This CDR3 has 14 residues. The ends were cut back, 4 bases at V and 3 bases at J, with 11 bases in the middle. The CDR3 sequence: CASSWGFGTDTQYF. CDR3 sequence (DNA): TGTGCCAGCAGTTGGGGATTCGGAACAGATACGCAGTATTTT.

The chain has TRBV7-9 and TRBJ1-1; 9 bases line up with TRBD1. This CDR3 is 16 amino acids long. Germline CDR1 and CDR2: SEHNR and FQNEAQ (reference sequence). V lost 2 bases and J lost 4; bases outside the gene matches: 8. The CDR3, as DNA: TGTGCCAGCAGCTTAACTACAGGGGGCGCTGGCACTGAAGCTTTCTTT. This sequence encodes CASSLTTGGAGTEAFF.

The chain links TRBV13 to TRBJ2-1, with D perhaps given as TRBD1 or TRBD2 (5 bases each). The germline V gene encodes CDR1 PRHDT and CDR2 FYEKMQ (reference sequence). Between the trimmed V and J ends, which lost 5 bases and 3 bases, there was a span of 20 bases. CDR3 length: 17 residues. CDR3 in amino acids: CASSGRLGVDGYNEQFF. CDR3 sequence (DNA): TGTGCCAGCAGCGGTAGGTTGGGGGTGGACGGCTACAATGAGCAGTTCTTC.

The CDR3 loop is CASRGYTF. The CDR3 nucleotides read TGTGCCAGCCGAGGCTACACCTTC. This chain joins TRBV9 and TRBJ1-2; D gene ambiguous. V lost 7 bases to trimming and J lost 8 bases, with 3 bases between them. The CDR3 contains 8 residues. Germline CDR1 SGDLS, CDR2 YYNGEE.

This clone came up a few times. The chain employs TRBV4-1 and TRBJ2-1, with D perhaps matching TRBD1 (7 bases). Germline CDR1 and CDR2: MGHRA and YSYEKL. This CDR3 has 18 amino acids. Trimming pared 0 bases from V and 6 bases from J, leaving 21 bases between. The CDR3 protein is CASSQDRGDSYHPNEQFF. The CDR3 DNA reads as TGCGCCAGCAGCCAAGATAGGGGGGACAGTTACCATCCCAATGAGCAGTTCTTC.

The genes are TRBV7-9 and TRBJ1-2; D is unresolved. CDR1 and CDR2 from the germline V gene are SEHNR and FQNEAQ (reference sequence). V was pared by 5 bases and J by 6 bases, with 25 bases between. The CDR3 covers 17 residues. As DNA, the CDR3 is TGTGCCAGCAGCCAGAACCCCTCGGCCCTTAGTAGGAATGGCTACACCTTC. Translated: CASSQNPSALSRNGYTF.

The gene calls are TRBV9 and TRBJ2-7; no definite D call. The germline CDR1 and CDR2 sequences are SGDLS and YYNGEE. The CDR3 is made up of 15 amino acids. The V and J ends lost 0 bases and 0 bases respectively, with 10 bases between them. The CDR3 is CASSVGHSSSYEQYF. Here the CDR3 DNA reads TGTGCCAGCAGCGTAGGCCACAGTAGCTCCTACGAGCAGTACTTC.

This chain uses TRBV10-2 with TRBJ2-7; no clear D gene. The CDR3 has 15 amino acids. Trimming took off 5 bases at V and 1 base at J, with 15 bases between the two ends. CDR1 and CDR2 from the germline V gene are WSHSY and SAAADI. The CDR3 reads CASSNLYSESYEQYF. CDR3 coding DNA: TGCGCCAGCAGTAACCTTTACAGTGAGTCCTACGAGCAGTACTTC.

The chain recombines TRBV11-2 with TRBJ2-7, with 13 bases identical to TRBD2. The germline gives CDR1 SGHAT, CDR2 FQNNGV. This CDR3 has 15 amino acids. The V and J ends lost 2 bases and 6 bases, in that order; junction bases with no gene match: 4. In DNA, the CDR3 is TGTGCCAGCAGCTTACGGGGACTAGCGGGACTCGAGCAGTACTTC. Its translation: CASSLRGLAGLEQYF. The full variable domain, completed using reference TRBV11-2 and TRBJ2-7, is EAGVAQSPRYKIIEKRQSVAFWCNPISGHATLYWYQQILGQGPKLLIQFQNNGVVDDSQLPKDRFSAERLKGVDSTLKIQPAKLEDSAVYLCASSLRGLAGLEQYFGPGTRLTVT.